A single sample gave rise to the 18 T cell receptor beta chains below, sequenced in a study of beta chain features in type 1 diabetes. Study-level results: People with Type 1 diabetes carried modestly yet significantly shorter TCRB CDR3s in all four CD4+ subsets.

Their antigen targets remain unknown. Isolated RNA was reverse transcribed in full, so expressed TCRB transcripts were sequenced. Assay: immunoSEQ multiplex PCR; the TCRdb copy retains only in-frame clones and omits some. This table has 200,000 to 250,000 clones, more than 15% appearing once. The sequencing sample was made of naive CD4+ T cells from blood. All receptors derive from a man aged 30 to 39 with type 1 diabetes.

This chain links TRBV5-4 with TRBJ2-1, with no clear D. The CDR3 contains 14 residues. CDR1 and CDR2 from the germline V gene are SGHNT and YYREEE (reference sequence). V gave up 0 bases and J gave up 10 bases, with 14 bases separating them. This chain's CDR3 is CASSLDLTYVEQFF. CDR3 bases: TGTGCCAGCAGCTTGGATCTGACTTACGTCGAGCAGTTCTTC.

This clone appeared a few times. This chain uses TRBV7-9 with TRBJ2-3, with 7 bases identical to TRBD2. The germline gives CDR1 SEHNR, CDR2 FQNEAQ (reference sequence). The CDR3 is 16 residues long. Trimming removed 0 bases from V and 1 base from J; junction bases left unmatched: 4. The CDR3 DNA reads TGTGCCAGCAGCTTAGCGCGTACTAGCGGCACAGATACGCAGTATTTT. Translated: CASSLARTSGTDTQYF.

This clone was counted between two and nine times. Here the CDR3 DNA reads TGTGCCAGCAGCTTATTAGCTCAAAACACCGGGGAGCTGTTTTTT. This sequence encodes CASSLLAQNTGELFF. J is TRBJ2-2 and V is TRBV7-2, with D uncertain. V lost 2 bases and J lost 2, with 9 bases in between. The CDR3 is 15 amino acids. CDR1 SGHTA and CDR2 FQGNSA come from the germline V gene.

This chain joins TRBV30 and TRBJ2-7; maybe TRBD1 (5 bases). Germline CDR1 reads GTSNPN; CDR2 reads SVGIG (reference sequence). CDR3 length: 13 amino acids. Trimming shortened V by 4 bases and J by 9 bases, and 19 bases separated the two germline ends. The CDR3 region is CAWNGQAAMGQYF. DNA of the CDR3: TGTGCCTGGAACGGACAAGCTGCTATGGGGCAGTACTTC.

This clone was observed a few times. The V and J genes are TRBV7-9 and TRBJ2-5; D is unclear. This CDR3 has 13 amino acids. V lost 1 base and J 4 bases, leaving 7 bases between the germline ends. Germline lookup yields CDR1 SEHNR and CDR2 FQNEAQ (reference sequence). As DNA, the CDR3 is TGTGCCAGCAGCTTAGAATCCCGAGAGACCCAGTACTTC. Translating gives CASSLESRETQYF.

A few counts support this clone. V is TRBV15 and J is TRBJ2-7, with D uncertain. The CDR3 runs to 12 residues. Germline lookup yields CDR1 LNHNV and CDR2 YYDKDF (reference sequence). Trimming pared 2 bases from V and 3 bases from J, leaving 5 bases between. Written as DNA, the CDR3 is TGTGCCACCAGCAGACAGAGCTACGAGCAGTACTTC. As protein: CATSRQSYEQYF.

The rearrangement uses TRBV7-2 and TRBJ2-1; maybe TRBD1 (5 bases). Germline CDR1 reads SGHTA; CDR2 reads FQGNSA. The germline V and J ends were trimmed by 5 bases and 10 bases, with 12 bases remaining between them. The CDR3 is 12 amino acids. This CDR3 is CASSLWGGEQFF. CDR3 DNA: TGTGCCAGCAGCCTATGGGGCGGAGAGCAGTTCTTC.

This clone has a handful of counts. The genes are TRBV11-2 and TRBJ2-3; a possible D gene is TRBD2 (5 bases). Trimming cost V 5 bases and J 5 bases, with 20 bases left between them. Germline V lookup: CDR1 SGHAT, CDR2 FQNNGV. The CDR3 totals 16 residues. CDR3 loop: CASSPTDGESIDTQYF. CDR3 sequence (DNA): TGTGCCAGCAGCCCGACGGACGGGGAATCAATAGATACGCAGTATTTT.

The chain combines TRBV29-1 with TRBJ2-1, with no clear D. Germline V gives CDR1 SQVTM, CDR2 ANQGSEA. V was shortened by 8 bases and J by 1 base, with 9 bases between the two germline ends. This CDR3 is 12 amino acids long. CDR3 in amino acids: CSSAPSYNEQFF. DNA of the CDR3: TGCAGCTCGGCCCCTTCCTACAATGAGCAGTTCTTC.

CDR3 in DNA: TGTGCCAGCACGCTAGCGAGCGAGCAGTACTTC. Its protein is CASTLASEQYF. The V and J genes are TRBV28 and TRBJ2-7; perhaps TRBD2 as D (6 bases). V lost 7 bases and J 6 bases, leaving 10 bases between the germline ends. CDR1 and CDR2 from the germline V gene are MDHEN and SYDVKM. This CDR3 is built from 11 residues.

J is TRBJ2-3 and V is TRBV9, with D unresolved. The V end was cut by 2 bases, the J end by 5 bases, with 9 bases between. Per germline, CDR1 SGDLS and CDR2 YYNGEE. This CDR3 region has 13 residues. Written as DNA, the CDR3 is TGTGCCAGCAGCGTGGACCTCAAAGATACGCAGTATTTT. Translation: CASSVDLKDTQYF.

This chain links TRBV18 with TRBJ2-1; unclear D gene. Trimming took off 0 bases at V and 7 bases at J, with 10 bases between the two ends. The CDR3 consists of 14 residues. CDR1 is KGHSH and CDR2 is LQKENI in the germline V gene. CDR3 sequence: CASSPPEGWNEQFF. CDR3 DNA: TGTGCCAGCTCACCACCGGAAGGTTGGAATGAGCAGTTCTTC.

This clone was detected only a few times. This chain uses TRBV30 with TRBJ1-5, with a possible D match to TRBD1 (6 bases). Germline V gene lookup returns CDR1 GTSNPN and CDR2 SVGIG (reference sequence). Trimming removed 5 bases from V and 2 bases from J, with 22 bases in between. The CDR3 spans 17 residues. CDR3 in amino acids: CAWGEGGLSGGNQPQHF. The CDR3 DNA reads as TGTGCCTGGGGTGAAGGGGGACTCTCGGGCGGCAATCAGCCCCAGCATTTT.

In its sample, this clone was seen a few times. This rearrangement joins TRBV29-1 to TRBJ1-1, with D tentatively TRBD1 (6 bases). The CDR3 runs to 12 residues. Germline-derived CDR1 and CDR2 are SQVTM and ANQGSEA. The germline V and J ends were trimmed by 6 bases and 0 bases, with 8 bases remaining between them. CDR3 DNA: TGCAGCGTGACAGGTATGAACACTGAAGCTTTCTTT. It translates to CSVTGMNTEAFF.

A few counts support this clone. Other nucleotide sequences in the sample specify the same CDR3. The V and J genes are TRBV9 and TRBJ1-1; D unresolved. The germline CDR1 and CDR2 sequences are SGDLS and YYNGEE. This CDR3 contains 13 residues. Deletions cut 4 bases from V and 2 bases from J, with 9 bases between. The CDR3, as DNA: TGTGCCAGCAGCTCAACGTCTAACACTGAAGCTTTCTTT. Encoded protein: CASSSTSNTEAFF.

The chain has TRBV7-9 and TRBJ2-1; no clear D gene. V shed 7 bases and J shed 3 bases, with 4 bases lying between them. Germline loops: CDR1 SEHNR, CDR2 FQNEAQ (reference sequence). The CDR3 loop spans 11 amino acids. The CDR3 region is CASNLYNEQFF. DNA of the CDR3: TGTGCCAGCAATCTCTACAATGAGCAGTTCTTC. Full variable domain (missing parts from reference TRBV7-9 and TRBJ2-1): DTGVSQNPRHKITKRGQNVTFRCDPISEHNRLYWYRQTLGQGPEFLTYFQNEAQLEKSRLLSDRFSAERPKGSFSTLEIQRTEQGDSAMYLCASNLYNEQFFGPGTRLTVL.

Comment on this clone: Distinct nucleotide sequences in the sample also encode this CDR3. This rearrangement joins TRBV29-1 to TRBJ2-3; a weak D match, TRBD1 (5 bases). The germline V and J ends were trimmed by 3 bases and 0 bases, with 7 bases remaining between them. Germline CDR1 reads SQVTM; CDR2 reads ANQGSEA. The CDR3 consists of 13 residues. Written as DNA, the CDR3 is TGCAGCGTTGATGCAGGGAGCACAGATACGCAGTATTTT. Translation: CSVDAGSTDTQYF.

On this clone: The identical CDR3 is also encoded by other nucleotide sequences in the sample. The CDR3 reads CSVGQGPDTQYF. DNA of the CDR3: TGCAGCGTTGGACAGGGACCAGATACGCAGTATTTT. The chain employs TRBV29-1 and TRBJ2-3; 7 bases fit TRBD1. The CDR3 has 12 residues. V lost 4 bases to trimming and J lost 4 bases; unmatched junction nucleotides: 2. The V gene's germline CDR1 is SQVTM and CDR2 ANQGSEA.